Sequencing of this TCR beta chain was carried out in a study of blood T cell repertoires in COVID-19. Across the study: Some COVID-19 samples were acute and others convalescent; all came from the United States, Italy and Spain. T cells, B-cell-depleted T cells, or PBMCs supplied cDNA or gDNA.

Trimming left V 0 bases short and J 9 bases short, with 15 bases between. The length of the CDR3 is 14 residues. In germline, CDR1 is GTSNPN, CDR2 SVGIG (reference sequence). The table lists this clone with a few counts. Source study methods: Reference gene primers were amplified, and this amplification served to estimate nucleated cell counts. The repertoire was sequenced with immunoSEQ multiplex PCR; TCRdb's copy has only in-frame clones and lacks some. The DNA gave D and trimming, while V, J and clone size come from that table. The data show roughly 97,000 clones, 82% seen once. The rearrangement joins TRBV30 to TRBJ2-1, with D maybe TRBD2 (5 bases). The sample comprised peripheral blood. The source of this sequence is a man aged 60 to 75 with acute or convalescent COVID-19. The CDR3 region has the DNA TGTGCCTGGAGTGTCACTGGGAGTTTTGGTGAGCAGTTCTTC. Amino acid sequence: CAWSVTGSFGEQFF.